These 13 T cell receptor beta chains came from one sample sequenced in a study of T cells after yellow fever vaccination. TCRdb processed the 5' RACE reads anew with MiXCR; each CDR3 protein has one entry. The sample contains approximately 550,000 distinct CDR3 sequences, approximately 21% of which appear only once. This material consisted of PBMCs, taken 15 days after the yellow fever booster vaccination. The receptors derive from a man aged 30 to 39 who received the YFV17D yellow fever vaccine.

In this sample, this clonotype turned up a few times. The rearrangement links TRBV9 to TRBJ1-1; perhaps TRBD1 as D (6 bases). The germline CDR1 and CDR2 sequences are SGDLS and YYNGEE. The V end was cut by 1 base, the J end by 5 bases, with 15 bases between. CDR3 length equals 15 residues. The CDR3 protein is CASSVILGAGTEAFF. In DNA form, the CDR3 reads TGTGCCAGCAGCGTAATTCTGGGGGCGGGTACTGAAGCTTTCTTT.

This clonotype was recorded a few times. The chain carries TRBV7-2 and TRBJ2-3, with D unclear. Trimming took off 1 base at V and 4 bases at J, with 6 bases between the two ends. The germline CDR1 and CDR2 sequences are SGHTA and FQGNSA. The CDR3 extends over 13 amino acids. The DNA of the CDR3 is TGTGCCAGCAGCTTAGATCCAGCAGATACGCAGTATTTT. Translating gives CASSLDPADTQYF.

The chain links TRBV7-2 to TRBJ2-1; perhaps TRBD2 as D (6 bases). Germline lookup yields CDR1 SGHTA and CDR2 FQGNSA. Deletions cut 5 bases from V and 0 bases from J, with 14 bases between. This CDR3 has 16 residues. This chain's CDR3 is CASSIWLASSYNEQFF. As DNA, the CDR3 is TGTGCCAGCAGCATCTGGCTAGCGAGCTCCTACAATGAGCAGTTCTTC.

This clonotype was counted many times. The rearrangement links TRBV5-1 to TRBJ2-5; D is uncertain. Germline CDR1 and CDR2: SGHRS and YFSETQ. Deletions cut 3 bases from V and 1 base from J, with 13 bases between. The CDR3 totals 15 residues. The CDR3 DNA is TGCGCCAGCAGCTATAGTCGTGGAGTCCAAGAGACCCAGTACTTC. This codes for CASSYSRGVQETQYF.

J is TRBJ2-7 and V is TRBV10-3, with no clear D. The CDR3 is 14 residues long. The germline V gene encodes CDR1 ENHRY and CDR2 SYGVKD. The V and J ends lost 4 bases and 5 bases respectively, with 15 bases between them. As DNA, the CDR3 is TGTGCCATCAGTGTCGGATCAGGTTTAAACGAGCAGTACTTC. Its protein product is CAISVGSGLNEQYF.

The rearrangement links TRBV5-1 to TRBJ2-1, with D perhaps being TRBD1 or TRBD2 (6 bases each). CDR1 is SGHRS, CDR2 YFSETQ, per germline. V dropped 1 base and J dropped 4 bases, with 9 bases sitting between them. This CDR3 comprises 14 residues. The CDR3 DNA reads TGCGCCAGCAGCTTGCGGGGGCTATACAATGAGCAGTTCTTC. Protein sequence: CASSLRGLYNEQFF.

The chain uses TRBV10-3 and TRBJ2-7; D possibly corresponds to TRBD2 (5 bases). The CDR3 runs to 14 residues. With 2 bases removed from V and 0 bases from J, the gap between germline ends came to 8 bases. Germline-derived CDR1 and CDR2 are ENHRY and SYGVKD. The CDR3 sequence is CAISEAGSSYEQYF. DNA of the CDR3: TGTGCCATCAGTGAGGCGGGTAGCTCCTACGAGCAGTACTTC.

The chain uses TRBV27 and TRBJ1-1, with 9 bases aligning to TRBD1. V lost 6 bases and J lost 4; bases outside the gene matches: 9. Germline assignment: CDR1 MNHEY and CDR2 SMNVEV (reference sequence). The CDR3 is 15 amino acids. The DNA of the CDR3 is TGTGCCAGCAGAAGGGACAGGGTTTCGGGCACTGAAGCTTTCTTT. Translation gives CASRRDRVSGTEAFF.

This rearrangement joins TRBV29-1 to TRBJ1-6; weak D call: TRBD1 (5 bases). The CDR3 is 12 amino acids. The V gene's germline CDR1 is SQVTM and CDR2 ANQGSEA. Deletions cut 7 bases from V and 5 bases from J, with 9 bases between. The CDR3 spells CSAGTDNSPLHF. CDR3 coding DNA: TGCAGCGCCGGGACCGATAATTCACCCCTCCACTTT.

This clonotype was seen a few times. V gene TRBV28 combines with J gene TRBJ2-7; D remains ambiguous. The CDR3 runs to 12 residues. Germline lookup yields CDR1 MDHEN and CDR2 SYDVKM. The V and J ends lost 3 bases and 11 bases respectively, with 14 bases between them. CDR3 DNA sequence: TGTGCCAGCAGTTTTTCAGACCGGGCGGAGTACTTC. Encoded protein: CASSFSDRAEYF.

The CDR3 here is CASSLKGFSYEQYF. The CDR3 DNA sequence: TGTGCCAGCAGCTTAAAGGGGTTCTCCTACGAGCAGTACTTC. The V and J genes are TRBV7-2 and TRBJ2-7, with D tentatively TRBD1 (5 bases). Trimming left V 2 bases short and J 0 bases short, with 8 bases between. Germline CDR1 and CDR2: SGHTA and FQGNSA. The CDR3 is 14 amino acids.

The chain recombines TRBV27 with TRBJ1-1; no reliable D call. Trimming shortened V by 4 bases and J by 5 bases, and 11 bases separated the two germline ends. Germline lookup yields CDR1 MNHEY and CDR2 SMNVEV (reference sequence). CDR3 length equals 13 residues. CDR3 nucleotides: TGTGCCAGCAGTTATTACCAGAAGACTGAAGCTTTCTTT. Amino acid sequence: CASSYYQKTEAFF.

The chain links TRBV6-8 to TRBJ2-1; 11 nucleotides line up with TRBD2. The germline CDR1 and CDR2 sequences are MNHGY and SAAAGT. This CDR3 has 21 residues. Trimming cost V 7 bases and J 0 bases; bases outside gene matches: 20. The CDR3 here is CASTRRGGTSGRISSYNEQFF. In nucleotides, the CDR3 is TGTGCCAGCACTCGTCGAGGCGGGACTAGCGGACGAATCAGCTCCTACAATGAGCAGTTCTTC.